A selection of T cell receptor beta chains follows, all from one sample in a study of blood T cell repertoires in COVID-19. Only in-frame clones appear in the TCRdb table, and some are missing; sequencing was by immunoSEQ multiplex PCR. The sample holds tens of thousands of clones, approximately 80% seen once. Sequences were obtained from peripheral blood. The receptors were gathered from a woman aged 60 to 75 with acute or convalescent COVID-19. The CDR3 runs from the conserved cysteine through the conserved F or W. A D gene is named only where the DNA matches it firmly. Clone size is shown for a subset of rows, as once, few, many or a class of expanded clone.

J gene | V gene | D gene | clone size | CDR3 length | CDR3 DNA | CDR3 protein
TRBJ2-1 | TRBV7-2 | TRBD1 | - | 15 | TGTGCCAGCAGCCCTTCCGGACAGGGGTACAATGAGCAGTTCTTC | CASSPSGQGYNEQFF
TRBJ1-5 | TRBV30 | TRBD1 | - | 14 | TGTGCCTGGAGTGGGGGGACAGGTCTCACCGCCCAGCATTTT | CAWSGGTGLTAQHF
TRBJ2-1 | TRBV19 | - | - | 18 | TGTGCCAGTAAACCAGGACAGTTAACGACCGCCTACAGCAATGAGCAGTTCTTC | CASKPGQLTTAYSNEQFF
TRBJ1-2 | TRBV24-1 | TRBD1 | - | 14 | TGTGCCACCAGTGATGACAGGGGGCGCGATGGCTACACCTTC | CATSDDRGRDGYTF
TRBJ1-3 | TRBV11-2 | TRBD1 | - | 16 | TGTGCCAGCAGCTTAGTTGGGACAGGGACTGGAAACACCATATATTTT | CASSLVGTGTGNTIYF
TRBJ1-3 | TRBV19 | - | - | 13 | TGTGCCAGTCATTCGGGGGCTGGAAACACCATATATTTT | CASHSGAGNTIYF
TRBJ1-2 | TRBV2 | - | - | 12 | TGTGCCAGCAGTGAGTCCGTCTATGGCTACACCTTC | CASSESVYGYTF
TRBJ1-6 | TRBV2 | TRBD1 | few | 16 | TGTGCCAGCAGCGACCCGGGACAGGGGGCGGCTTCACCCCTCCACTTT | CASSDPGQGAASPLHF
TRBJ2-2 | TRBV2 | TRBD1 | - | 14 | TGTGCCAGCGGTGGACAGGGAATCATCGGGGAGCTGTTTTTT | CASGGQGIIGELFF
TRBJ2-3 | TRBV7-2 | - | - | 17 | TGTGCCAGCAGCTTAGCCCGTATGTGGGGGGTCACAGATACGCAGTATTTT | CASSLARMWGVTDTQYF
TRBJ1-5 | TRBV20-1 | - | - | 15 | TGCAGTGCTAGTACCCCCGGGATTAGCAATCAGCCCCAGCATTTT | CSASTPGISNQPQHF
TRBJ2-3 | TRBV5-1 | TRBD2 | - | 17 | TGCGCCAGCAGCTCGAAGCCAGCGGGATCCAGCACAGATACGCAGTATTTT | CASSSKPAGSSTDTQYF
TRBJ1-5 | TRBV5-1 | - | - | 13 | TGCGCCAGCAGCGTTGACGGGAATCAGCCCCAGCATTTT | CASSVDGNQPQHF
TRBJ1-4 | TRBV15 | - | - | 20 | TGTGCCACCAGCAGAGCGCAAGGGGGGGGACGACAGCTAGTAAATGAAAAACTGTTTTTT | CATSRAQGGGRQLVNEKLFF
TRBJ1-5 | TRBV15 | TRBD1 | - | 15 | TGTGCCACCAGCAGAGACCGACAGGGAAATCAGCCCCAGCATTTT | CATSRDRQGNQPQHF
TRBJ2-7 | TRBV6-6 | TRBD2 | once | 15 | TGTGCCAGCAGTCCCCGGGTAGCGGGAACCTACGAGCAGTACTTC | CASSPRVAGTYEQYF
TRBJ1-2 | TRBV13 | TRBD1 | few | 16 | TGTGCCAGCAGCTTAAGGACAGGGAGATTTAACTATGGCTACACCTTC | CASSLRTGRFNYGYTF
TRBJ1-2 | TRBV29-1 | TRBD1 | - | 13 | TGCAGCGTGGGGACAGCCTTAGGAGGAGGCTACACCTTC | CSVGTALGGGYTF
TRBJ1-3 | TRBV7-9 | - | - | 12 | TGTGCCAGCAGCTTAGGGGCGAACACCATATATTTT | CASSLGANTIYF
TRBJ2-7 | TRBV6-5 | - | - | 15 | TGTGCCAGCAGGCCGGCTAGCGCATACTCCTACGAGCAGTACTTC | CASRPASAYSYEQYF
TRBJ1-2 | TRBV5-5 | TRBD1 | - | 18 | TGTGCCAGCAGCTTGGGACAGGGAACAGACTACTCTATGAGGAGCTACACCTTC | CASSLGQGTDYSMRSYTF
TRBJ1-5 | TRBV9 | - | few | 15 | TGTGCCAGCAGCGTAGGGCCGGGAGGGAATCAGCCCCAGCATTTT | CASSVGPGGNQPQHF
TRBJ2-1 | TRBV9 | TRBD1 | once | 15 | TGTGCCAGCAGCGTAGTTCAATCGGGACAGAGTGAGCAGTTCTTC | CASSVVQSGQSEQFF
TRBJ1-5 | TRBV10-1 | TRBD1 | - | 18 | TGCGCCAGCAGGAGGGAGACAGGGCCTTTCTATAGCAATCAGCCCCAGCATTTT | CASRRETGPFYSNQPQHF
TRBJ2-7 | TRBV7-2 | TRBD2 | once | 14 | TGTGCCAGCAGCTTAGCCGGGGGGTACTACGAGCAGTACTTC | CASSLAGGYYEQYF
TRBJ1-3 | TRBV7-8 | TRBD1 | - | 15 | TGTGCCAGCAGCTTAGTGCAGGGGGCAGGAAACACCATATATTTT | CASSLVQGAGNTIYF
TRBJ1-1 | TRBV19 | - | - | 15 | TGTGCCAGTTGGGGGGGGGTAGCCACCGGCACTGAAGCTTTCTTT | CASWGGVATGTEAFF
TRBJ2-2 | TRBV2 | - | few | 13 | TGTGCCACCCGACTAGTAGAAGCCGGGGAGCTGTTTTTT | CATRLVEAGELFF
TRBJ1-2 | TRBV28 | TRBD1 | - | 13 | TGTGCCAGCACTCTGGACAGGTCCTTTGGCTACACCTTC | CASTLDRSFGYTF
TRBJ1-4 | TRBV29-1 | - | - | 14 | TGCAGCGTTCAGGGGCCTACAACTAATGAAAAACTGTTTTTT | CSVQGPTTNEKLFF
TRBJ2-7 | TRBV20-1 | TRBD2 | - | 16 | TGCAGTGCTAGTATGGGACTAGCGGGGCGATCATACGAGCAGTACTTC | CSASMGLAGRSYEQYF
TRBJ1-6 | TRBV19 | TRBD1 | - | 17 | TGTGCCAGTAGTCCAAGTTCCGGGACAGGGGGCTTTTCACCCCTCCACTTT | CASSPSSGTGGFSPLHF
TRBJ2-3 | TRBV3-1/TRBV3-2 | - | - | 17 | TGTGCCAGCAGCCAATTAAGCGGAACGTCTAGCACAGATACGCAGTATTTT | CASSQLSGTSSTDTQYF
TRBJ2-6 | TRBV7-2 | - | - | 17 | TGTGCCAGCAGCCATTCCCAAGGGGGCTCTGGGGCCAACGTCCTGACTTTC | CASSHSQGGSGANVLTF
TRBJ1-2 | TRBV3-1/TRBV3-2 | TRBD1 | - | 15 | TGTGCCAGCAGCCCCCCCCAGGGGGCGCGTAATGGCTACACCTTC | CASSPPQGARNGYTF
TRBJ1-1 | TRBV9 | TRBD1 | - | 14 | TGTGCCAGCAGCGTTACAGGGGGCGCGGGGTCAGCTTTCTTT | CASSVTGGAGSAFF
TRBJ2-2 | TRBV28 | TRBD1 | - | 15 | TGTGCCAGCAGGAGAACCGGGACAGCAACCGGGGAGCTGTTTTTT | CASRRTGTATGELFF
TRBJ1-1 | TRBV6-6 | - | - | 14 | TGTGCCAGCAGTTACCCCGAACAGAACACTGAAGCTTTCTTT | CASSYPEQNTEAFF
TRBJ1-2 | TRBV12-3/TRBV12-4 | - | - | 12 | TGTGCCAGCAGATTGGGTCAGGGAGGCTACACCTTC | CASRLGQGGYTF
TRBJ2-7 | TRBV6-1 | TRBD1 | - | 18 | TGTGCCAGCAGTGAAGTATCGACCGGGACAGGGACTTTCCTGGAGCAGTACTTC | CASSEVSTGTGTFLEQYF
TRBJ2-5 | TRBV18 | - | - | 13 | TGTGCCAGCTCACCACCGGCGGGAGAGACCCAGTACTTC | CASSPPAGETQYF
TRBJ1-4 | TRBV6-5 | - | - | 14 | TGTGCCAGCAGGGGAGGAAACGGTAATGAAAAACTGTTTTTT | CASRGGNGNEKLFF
TRBJ2-3 | TRBV30 | - | - | 13 | TGTGCCTGGACCGCTGGTAGAGGTGATACGCAGTATTTT | CAWTAGRGDTQYF
TRBJ2-2 | TRBV10-3 | TRBD2 | - | 16 | TGTGCCATCAGTGAGCGTCTAGCGGGGAACACCGGGGAGCTGTTTTTT | CAISERLAGNTGELFF
TRBJ2-3 | TRBV19 | TRBD1 | - | 12 | TGTGCCAGTGGGACAGGGGCTGATACGCAGTATTTT | CASGTGADTQYF
TRBJ2-2 | TRBV5-1 | - | - | 15 | TGCGCCAGCAGCTTAACTACCGTGGACACCGGGGAGCTGTTTTTT | CASSLTTVDTGELFF
TRBJ1-1 | TRBV5-1 | TRBD1 | - | 15 | TGCGCCAGCAGCGGAAACAGGGGGAAGGGCACTGAAGCTTTCTTT | CASSGNRGKGTEAFF
TRBJ2-3 | TRBV2 | - | few | 11 | TGTGCCAGCAGCGTAGGGGGAGAGCAGTATTTT | CASSVGGEQYF
TRBJ1-2 | TRBV3-1/TRBV3-2 | - | - | 12 | TGTGCCAGCAGCCGGACTTCCTATGGCTACACCTTC | CASSRTSYGYTF
TRBJ2-7 | TRBV5-5 | TRBD2 | - | 14 | TGTGCCAGCAGCTTGGCCCGGGGGGTTTACGAGCAGTACTTC | CASSLARGVYEQYF
TRBJ1-1 | TRBV14 | - | - | 12 | TGTGCCAGCAGCCCGATGGGAGGGAAAGCTTTCTTT | CASSPMGGKAFF
TRBJ1-2 | TRBV5-1 | - | - | 14 | TGCGCCAGCAGCTTGGAGGTTAGGGGCTATGGCTACACCTTC | CASSLEVRGYGYTF
TRBJ1-6 | TRBV9 | TRBD1 | once | 15 | TGTGCCAGCAGCCCCACGACAGGGGGGAATTCACCCCTCCACTTT | CASSPTTGGNSPLHF
TRBJ1-6 | TRBV6-5 | - | - | 14 | TGTGCCACAGCCTGGGGGGATGTTAATTCACCCCTCCACTTT | CATAWGDVNSPLHF
TRBJ2-1 | TRBV20-1 | - | - | 11 | TGCAGCTCAGGGACCTACAATGAGCAGTTCTTC | CSSGTYNEQFF